This T cell receptor (beta chain) is from a study of OX40 agonist ivuxolimab in advanced cancers. Overall study findings and caveats: The antigen specificity of the peripheral T cells (those that were expanded) was not determined.

Turning to this clone: Its specificity is unknown.

Generated by immunoSEQ multiplex PCR, the TCRdb table keeps only in-frame clones and is missing some. The sample consists of 45,000 to 60,000 clones, approximately 86% of them appearing once. The CDR3 runs 14 residues. Per the germline V gene, CDR1 is SNHLY and CDR2 is FYNNEI. V lost 2 bases to trimming and J lost 3 bases, with 10 bases between them. The receptor was isolated from an adult with an advanced solid tumor such as melanoma, head and neck, liver or kidney cancer. This specimen was CD4+ or CD8+ T cells sorted from blood, taken in a trial of the OX40 agonist ivuxolimab. The chain joins TRBV2 to TRBJ1-2; a weak D match, TRBD1 (6 bases). The CDR3 nucleotides read TGTGCCAGCAGTGAACCAGAGGGGGACTATGGCTACACCTTC. It translates to CASSEPEGDYGYTF. Full variable domain (missing parts from reference TRBV2 and TRBJ1-2): EPEVTQTPSHQVTQMGQEVILRCVPISNHLYFYWYRQILGQKVEFLVSFYNNEISEKSEIFDDQFSVERPDGSNFTLKIRSTKLEDSAMYFCASSEPEGDYGYTFGSGTRLTVV.